The source of this T cell receptor (beta chain) is a study of post-analysis software for immune sequencing data. About the study: The study covered relapsing-remitting, secondary progressive and progressive-relapsing courses of multiple sclerosis.

Included in the TCR beta cDNA libraries were unique molecular identifiers. A population of about 1 to 11 million T cells gave rise to roughly 0.5 million cDNA molecules. TCRdb passed the PCR reads through MiXCR, listing each CDR3 protein once. The table includes approximately 260,000 distinct CDR3 sequences, just over 35% detected once. The study, taken as a whole, reports: Among multiple sclerosis patients, normalized Chao1 diversity was significantly below that of controls. Compared with controls, patients had more of five TRBV segments, including TRBV5-6, TRBV5-1 and TRBV20-1. Samples from a shared batch, those prepared together, strongly co-clustered by F measure.

A remark on this clonotype: Its antigen remains unknown. Being one base from a much bigger clone, this may be a read error.

The CDR3 covers 11 residues. Per the germline V gene, CDR1 is SGHAT and CDR2 is FQNNGV. The J gene is TRBJ2-1, the V gene TRBV11-2, with D maybe TRBD2 (6 bases). This clonotype was obtained from a girl between 5 and 17 years old with multiple sclerosis. The sequenced sample consisted of blood. The CDR3 coding sequence is TGTGCCAGCAGTCGGGGCGGGGAGCGGTTCTTC. It is translated as CASSRGGERFF.